This TCR beta chain was sequenced in a study of shared clonotypes between healthy human individuals. Study-wide points: Clonotype sharing across donors was expected to vary with sequencing depth. Shared clonotypes across all four donors exceeded non-shared ones in generation probability. Some naive CD4 clonotypes, 4.5% to 5.5%, turned up in common across several donors.

TCRdb keeps only in-frame clones here, not all; method: immunoSEQ multiplex PCR. The sample records approximately 2.1 million clones, more than 85% being singletons. V was pared by 0 bases and J by 8 bases, with 14 bases between. The CDR3 is made up of 15 amino acids. The germline CDR1 and CDR2 sequences are SGHRS and YFSETQ. In regard to this clone: Antigen: not known.

The TCR sequence derives from a young man in good health. Some clones in this sample may be carry-over from other donors' samples. The sample taken for sequencing was naive CD4+ T cells from PBMCs. Indicated subset: CD45RA+ positively selected. The chain is built from TRBV5-1 and TRBJ1-4, with D possibly being TRBD1 (6 bases). The CDR3 DNA reads TGCGCCAGCAGCTTGGGTCTTACAGGGAGGGAAAAACTGTTTTTT. This translates into CASSLGLTGREKLFF.